This entry lists 27 T cell receptor beta chains sequenced from one sample in a study of response to subunit inactivated influenza vaccine (dated by TCRdb to 2016 to 2018). The method behind the library was RT-PCR. These reads were obtained on an Illumina HiSeq 2500. The public reads were reprocessed in TCRdb via fastp at Q25 and MiXCR, keeping in-frame beta chains. Entries that share a CDR3 protein sequence are merged under the most common genes and DNA. Recorded for this sample are about 480,000 distinct CDR3 sequences; 10% to 15% of them occurred a single time. The ten top clones hold about an eighth of the sample. The time point label for this specimen denotes: 45 days after influenza vaccine administration. Specimen: PBMCs from blood, collected roughly 47 days after vaccination. Receptors were obtained from a man aged 50-59 years who received an inactivated influenza vaccine. Donor details come from another sample of the same person, matched by shared clones.

With regard to this clonotype: This CDR3 fails to terminate in the conserved phenylalanine or tryptophan, so it likely reflects a read error. In nucleotides, the CDR3 is TGTGCCAGTAGTATAGCGGGGGCCTCCTACAATGAGCAGTTCTTA. Protein: CASSIAGASYNEQFL. The chain links TRBV19 to TRBJ2-1, with D perhaps assigned TRBD1 or TRBD2 (6 bases each). Germline CDR1 and CDR2: LNHDA and SQIVND (reference sequence). Trimming pared 1 base from V and 0 bases from J, leaving 7 bases between. The CDR3 consists of 15 residues.

The chain couples TRBV18 to TRBJ2-7; a weak D match, TRBD1 (6 bases). CDR1 KGHSH and CDR2 LQKENI come from the germline V gene. Between the trimmed V and J ends, which lost 3 bases and 1 base, there was a span of 19 bases. The length of the CDR3 is 17 residues. This CDR3 is CASSPPAGESFSYEQYF. The CDR3 nucleotides are TGTGCCAGCTCACCCCCTGCAGGGGAGAGTTTTTCCTACGAGCAGTACTTC.

J is TRBJ2-6 and V is TRBV4-1; D might be TRBD1 (5 bases). CDR1 is MGHRA and CDR2 is YSYEKL in the germline V gene. The V and J ends lost 6 bases and 0 bases respectively, with 12 bases between them. This CDR3 has 16 amino acids. CDR3 sequence: CASRTRQLSGANVLTF. The CDR3 nucleotides read TGCGCCAGCAGAACTCGACAGCTCTCTGGGGCCAACGTCCTGACTTTC.

This chain links TRBV12-3 or TRBV12-4 with TRBJ1-2; D may be TRBD1 (5 bases). V lost 3 bases, J lost 8 bases, and 13 bases lay in between. The CDR3 totals 13 residues. The CDR3 bases are TGTGCCAGCAGTTTTGCCAGGGTGGAAGGCTACACCTTC. Protein: CASSFARVEGYTF.

This clonotype was found many times. The chain carries TRBV10-2 and TRBJ2-3; D gene unclear. The CDR3 runs to 13 residues. Germline CDR1 reads WSHSY; CDR2 reads SAAADI. The V and J ends lost 10 bases and 1 base respectively, with 12 bases between them. The CDR3 bases are TGCGCCACCCAAGTTGGCGGCACAGATACGCAGTATTTT. The encoded protein is CATQVGGTDTQYF.

This clonotype was recorded a few times. This chain links TRBV10-3 with TRBJ2-5; TRBD1 matches at 8 bases. Germline trimming cut 5 bases from V and 4 bases from J; bases unmatched to any gene: 3. Germline V CDR1 and CDR2: ENHRY, SYGVKD. This CDR3 contains 13 residues. This chain's CDR3 is CAISQGARETQYF. The CDR3 bases are TGTGCCATCAGTCAGGGGGCTAGAGAGACCCAGTACTTC.

V is TRBV5-1 and J is TRBJ2-1, with D maybe TRBD1 (7 bases). V lost 7 bases and J 6 bases, leaving 17 bases between the germline ends. The CDR3 runs 14 residues. Germline V gives CDR1 SGHRS, CDR2 YFSETQ. The CDR3 DNA reads TGCGCCAGCGCCGAGGGGGCTAGCGTCAATGAGCAGTTCTTC. It specifies CASAEGASVNEQFF.

This clonotype was seen only a few times. The gene calls are TRBV28 and TRBJ1-2, with unresolved D. V lost 2 bases and J 3 bases, leaving 7 bases between the germline ends. CDR1 and CDR2 (germline): MDHEN, SYDVKM. The CDR3 consists of 13 residues. The CDR3 nucleotides read TGTGCCAGCAGTTTAGAACGGTACTATGGCTACACCTTC. Translating gives CASSLERYYGYTF.

The table lists this clonotype with many counts. The V and J genes are TRBV7-2 and TRBJ2-7, with D unresolved. Trimming stripped 2 bases from V and 4 bases from J, with 9 bases between. The CDR3 is made up of 13 amino acids. Germline CDR1 is SGHTA and CDR2 is FQGNSA. The CDR3 region has the DNA TGTGCCAGCAGCTTAAAATCTGGGTACGAGCAGTACTTC. Residues: CASSLKSGYEQYF.

The CDR3, as DNA: TGCGCCAGCAGCTCCGGGACTAGTGAGGAGACCCAGTACTTC. Protein sequence: CASSSGTSEETQYF. This chain joins TRBV5-1 and TRBJ2-5, with 8 nucleotides matching TRBD2. CDR1 and CDR2 (germline): SGHRS, YFSETQ. The CDR3 sequence is 14 residues long. Unmatched junction bases numbered 6, after V lost 3 bases and J lost 5 bases.

The table lists this clonotype with many counts. This chain links TRBV5-5 with TRBJ2-5; TRBD1 matches 10 bases. The germline V gene encodes CDR1 SGHKS and CDR2 YYEKEE (reference sequence). The CDR3 contains 15 residues. Germline trimming cut 4 bases from V and 4 bases from J; bases unmatched to any gene: 7. CDR3 amino acids: CASSRPGQGLETQYF. CDR3 bases: TGTGCCAGCAGCCGCCCGGGACAGGGGCTAGAGACCCAGTACTTC.

The gene calls are TRBV7-9 and TRBJ2-7; 8 positions match TRBD1. Germline V gives CDR1 SEHNR, CDR2 FQNEAQ (reference sequence). This CDR3 spans 14 amino acids. The V gene end was trimmed by 4 bases and the J gene end by 4 bases; junction bases not matched to a gene: 6. CDR3 sequence (DNA): TGTGCCAGCAGCTCACAGGGGGGAGATTACGAGCAGTACTTC. It specifies CASSSQGGDYEQYF. Full variable domain (outside the CDR3, taken from reference TRBV7-9 and TRBJ2-7): DTGVSQNPRHKITKRGQNVTFRCDPISEHNRLYWYRQTLGQGPEFLTYFQNEAQLEKSRLLSDRFSAERPKGSFSTLEIQRTEQGDSAMYLCASSSQGGDYEQYFGPGTRLTVT.

This chain uses TRBV6-1 with TRBJ2-5; no clear D gene. With 2 bases removed from V and 5 bases from J, the gap between germline ends came to 15 bases. CDR3 length equals 15 residues. CDR1 is MNHNS and CDR2 is SASEGT in the germline V gene. CDR3 in amino acids: CASSEMAHGQETQYF. Written as DNA, the CDR3 is TGTGCCAGCAGTGAAATGGCCCACGGGCAGGAGACCCAGTACTTC.

In this sample, this clonotype turned up many times. Here the CDR3 DNA reads TGTGCCAGCAGCTTAAGCGGAACGGCTGAAGCTTTCTTT. It encodes CASSLSGTAEAFF. The chain joins TRBV7-9 to TRBJ1-1; unclear D gene. This CDR3 has 13 amino acids. Trimming removed 2 bases at V and 6 bases at J, with 10 bases between. Per germline, CDR1 SEHNR and CDR2 FQNEAQ (reference sequence).

The sample holds many counts of this clonotype. The chain uses TRBV5-1 and TRBJ1-6; no reliable D call. Deletions cut 0 bases from V and 5 bases from J, with 6 bases between. The CDR3 spans 14 residues. Looked up from germline, CDR1 is SGHRS and CDR2 is YFSETQ. Written as DNA, the CDR3 is TGCGCCAGCAGCTTGGAGCAGGATAATTCACCCCTCCACTTT. Protein product: CASSLEQDNSPLHF.

The genes are TRBV11-3 and TRBJ2-2; 9 nucleotides line up with TRBD1. The CDR3 has 14 residues. The V gene's germline CDR1 is SGHNT and CDR2 YENEEA. After removal of 6 bases from V and 6 bases from J, the junction contained 5 bases not matched to a gene. CDR3 DNA sequence: TGTGCCAGCAGGGCCGGGACAGGGTCCGGGGAGCTGTTTTTT. Translating it yields CASRAGTGSGELFF.

This clonotype has just a few counts. The CDR3 protein is CASRNPSGSYEQYF. CDR3 nucleotide sequence: TGTGCCAGCAGGAACCCTAGCGGGAGCTACGAGCAGTACTTC. The chain links TRBV7-2 to TRBJ2-7, with 10 bases aligning to TRBD2. The CDR3 contains 14 residues. Germline V gene lookup returns CDR1 SGHTA and CDR2 FQGNSA. With V trimmed by 6 bases and J by 3 bases, 5 bases remained unmatched.

This clonotype was observed a handful of times. The chain is built from TRBV20-1 and TRBJ1-5; 8 positions agree with TRBD1. V was pared by 5 bases and J by 2 bases, with 14 bases of the junction left unmatched. This CDR3 contains 17 residues. Germline-derived CDR1 and CDR2 are DFQATT and SNEGSKA (reference sequence). The DNA for the CDR3 is TGCAGTGCTGCCCATGGACAGGGCGTTTTGCGCAATCAGCCCCAGCATTTT. This encodes CSAAHGQGVLRNQPQHF.

A few counts support this clonotype. V is TRBV10-3 and J is TRBJ2-2; 10 bases match TRBD2. The CDR3 is 17 amino acids. Germline V CDR1 and CDR2: ENHRY, SYGVKD. Trimming removed 4 bases from V and 1 base from J; junction bases left unmatched: 6. CDR3 nucleotide sequence: TGTGCCATCAGTGGGAGTAGCGGGGGGCAGAACACCGGGGAGCTGTTTTTT. This gives the protein CAISGSSGGQNTGELFF.

At least ten counts were recorded for this clonotype. The rearrangement links TRBV5-1 to TRBJ2-7; possibly TRBD1 for D (5 bases). Germline V CDR1 and CDR2: SGHRS, YFSETQ. CDR3 length: 13 residues. Between the trimmed V and J ends, which lost 4 bases and 1 base, there was a span of 9 bases. For the CDR3, the DNA is TGCGCCAGCAGCGAGGACACATCCTACGAGCAGTACTTC. Residues: CASSEDTSYEQYF.

The rearrangement links TRBV10-3 to TRBJ2-4, with TRBD1 as a possible D gene (6 bases). Germline assignment: CDR1 ENHRY and CDR2 SYGVKD. V lost 6 bases and J 9 bases, leaving 12 bases between the germline ends. This CDR3 is built from 12 residues. CDR3 nucleotides: TGTGCCATCAGCAGGGGCGATGGCATTCAGTACTTC. Amino acids: CAISRGDGIQYF.

This clonotype occurred a few times. The CDR3 loop is CASRETGQETQYF. The CDR3 bases are TGTGCCAGCAGGGAGACGGGTCAAGAGACCCAGTACTTC. The chain combines TRBV12-3 or TRBV12-4 with TRBJ2-5; no clear D gene. The CDR3 spans 13 residues. V was shortened by 6 bases and J by 2 bases, with 10 bases between the two germline ends.

In its sample, this clonotype was seen a few times. This rearrangement joins TRBV4-2 to TRBJ2-1; 10 bases match TRBD1. Germline CDR1 is LGHNA and CDR2 is YNFKEQ. The J segment lost 4 bases and the V segment lost 0 bases, leaving 6 bases of the junction unmatched. This CDR3 has 17 amino acids. DNA of the CDR3: TGTGCCAGCAGCCAAGACCAGACAGGGGGCGCATACAATGAGCAGTTCTTC. As protein: CASSQDQTGGAYNEQFF.

This chain connects TRBV20-1 to TRBJ2-7; no reliable D call. This CDR3 is 13 amino acids long. The V gene's germline CDR1 is DFQATT and CDR2 SNEGSKA (reference sequence). V lost 0 bases and J lost 5, with 11 bases in between. The chain's CDR3 is CSARDSRIHEQYF. The CDR3 bases are TGCAGTGCTAGAGATTCCAGAATTCACGAGCAGTACTTC.

The genes are TRBV7-2 and TRBJ2-2; TRBD2 aligns across 9 bases. Germline values: CDR1 SGHTA, CDR2 FQGNSA. The CDR3 is 15 residues long. Trimming removed 4 bases from V and 3 bases from J; junction bases left unmatched: 3. CDR3 in amino acids: CASSYSGRDTGELFF. Here the CDR3 DNA reads TGTGCCAGCAGCTATAGCGGGAGAGACACCGGGGAGCTGTTTTTT.

The chain has TRBV10-3 and TRBJ2-3, with 9 bases that match TRBD2. The CDR3 consists of 19 residues. Germline trimming cut 10 bases from V and 5 bases from J; bases unmatched to any gene: 25. CDR1 is ENHRY and CDR2 is SYGVKD in the germline V gene. The CDR3 DNA reads as TGTGCCACCCAACACCAAACTTCCAATAGCGGGAGAGCTGGAGATACGCAGTATTTT. Translated, it gives CATQHQTSNSGRAGDTQYF.

The sample holds a few counts of this clonotype. The J gene is TRBJ2-3, the V gene TRBV12-3 or TRBV12-4; 8 bases agree with TRBD2. With 3 bases clipped from V and 5 bases from J, the junction kept 1 base outside the gene matches. This CDR3 contains 13 residues. CDR3 sequence: CASSFGRGDTQYF. The CDR3 DNA is TGTGCCAGCAGTTTCGGGAGGGGAGATACGCAGTATTTT.